Below are 24 T cell receptor beta chains sequenced from a single sample in a study of Graves' ophthalmopathy and Graves' hyperthyroidism. RNA transcripts were the source from which TCR beta CDR3 regions were amplified. A first-round RT-PCR used HTBI primers, followed by a second-round multiplex PCR. TCRdb analysed the multiplex PCR reads with MiXCR anew, one entry per CDR3 protein. Here the sample spans around 600,000 distinct CDR3 sequences, about 41% being singletons. The sample was peripheral blood. The receptors stem from an adult man with Graves' ophthalmopathy.

This clonotype was seen ten or more times. V usage is TRBV25-1 and J usage is TRBJ1-1; no clear D gene. The CDR3 is made up of 13 amino acids. V was shortened by 4 bases and J by 4 bases, with 10 bases between the two germline ends. CDR1 and CDR2 (germline): MGHDK, SYGVNS. The CDR3 is CASSVTGLTEAFF. CDR3 sequence (DNA): TGTGCCAGCAGTGTGACGGGTCTCACTGAAGCTTTCTTT.

This clonotype was found a few times. The rearrangement joins TRBV20-1 to TRBJ2-7; 7 bases align to TRBD2. CDR1 and CDR2 from the germline V gene are DFQATT and SNEGSKA (reference sequence). The CDR3 has 15 amino acids. V dropped 3 bases and J dropped 1; count of bases not matched to a gene: 9. The CDR3 region is CSASDYASGSYEQYF. Written as DNA, the CDR3 is TGCAGTGCTAGTGATTATGCTAGCGGTTCCTACGAGCAGTACTTC.

The chain joins TRBV5-1 to TRBJ1-1; D call uncertain. V lost 4 bases, J lost 3 bases, and 19 bases lay in between. Germline V gene sequence: CDR1 SGHRS, CDR2 YFSETQ. CDR3 size: 16 residues. This CDR3 reads CASSLTVGLRYTEAFF. The DNA of the CDR3 is TGCGCCAGCAGCCTGACCGTGGGCCTTCGGTACACTGAAGCTTTCTTT.

This chain uses TRBV10-3 with TRBJ1-4; D is possibly TRBD1 (5 bases). The CDR3 contains 13 residues. V lost 3 bases and J lost 4, with 6 bases in between. Germline CDR1 ENHRY, CDR2 SYGVKD. The CDR3 DNA follows: TGTGCCATCAGTGACAGGGATAATGAAAAACTGTTTTTT. Its translation is CAISDRDNEKLFF.

The chain has TRBV10-3 and TRBJ1-6, with TRBD1 matching over 8 bases. The CDR3 totals 14 residues. The V gene's germline CDR1 is ENHRY and CDR2 SYGVKD. V lost 2 bases to trimming and J lost 8 bases; unmatched junction nucleotides: 2. The CDR3 bases are TGTGCCATCAGTGAGGGGACAGGCGATTCACCCCTCCACTTT. Translated, it gives CAISEGTGDSPLHF.

The V gene is TRBV10-3, the J gene TRBJ1-4; 7 bases align to TRBD1. Trimming at V came to 5 bases and at J to 4 bases, leaving 10 bases not matched to a gene. CDR3 length equals 16 residues. CDR1 ENHRY and CDR2 SYGVKD come from the germline V gene. In DNA form, the CDR3 reads TGTGCCATCAGTAACCGCCACAGGGGCTTTAATGAAAAACTGTTTTTT. Translated: CAISNRHRGFNEKLFF.

This clonotype was observed many times. The chain links TRBV6-5 to TRBJ2-5; 12 bases are shared with TRBD1. CDR3 length: 13 amino acids. V lost 7 bases, J lost 7 bases, and 4 bases stayed unmatched. Per germline, CDR1 MNHEY and CDR2 SVGAGI. In DNA, the CDR3 is TGTGCCAGCAAGGGACAGGGGGCCGGGACCCAGTACTTC. Protein: CASKGQGAGTQYF.

J is TRBJ1-5 and V is TRBV4-2, with D unclear. The CDR3 loop spans 13 amino acids. Germline CDR1 is LGHNA and CDR2 is YNFKEQ. V was shortened by 0 bases and J by 5 bases, with 5 bases between the two germline ends. CDR3 amino acids: CASSQDDHQPQHF. In DNA, the CDR3 is TGTGCCAGCAGCCAAGATGATCATCAGCCCCAGCATTTT.

This chain joins TRBV10-3 and TRBJ1-2, with TRBD1 identical over 12 bases. CDR1 and CDR2 (germline): ENHRY, SYGVKD. The CDR3 covers 16 residues. V lost 4 bases, J lost 5 bases, and 8 bases stayed unmatched. The CDR3, as DNA: TGTGCCATCAGTGCCCCGGGACAGGGGGCGGATTATGGCTACACCTTC. Translation: CAISAPGQGADYGYTF.

This clonotype showed up many times. The rearrangement joins TRBV9 to TRBJ1-3; maybe TRBD1 (5 bases). The V gene's germline CDR1 is SGDLS and CDR2 YYNGEE. Trimming pared 3 bases from V and 0 bases from J, leaving 10 bases between. CDR3 length: 15 residues. This chain's CDR3 is CASSDGQDSGNTIYF. In DNA, the CDR3 is TGTGCCAGCAGCGACGGACAAGACTCTGGAAACACCATATATTTT.

This clonotype was detected ten times or more. The chain couples TRBV2 to TRBJ2-7, with 9 bases aligning to TRBD2. Germline-derived CDR1 and CDR2 are SNHLY and FYNNEI. This CDR3 contains 17 residues. V lost 1 base and J lost 2; bases outside the gene matches: 9. The CDR3 DNA sequence: TGTGCCAGCAGTGAAGGCCGGCTAGCGGGACTAACCTACGAGCAGTACTTC. This gives the protein CASSEGRLAGLTYEQYF.

The sample holds a few counts of this clonotype. The J gene is TRBJ1-3, the V gene TRBV9; D unresolved. In germline, CDR1 is SGDLS, CDR2 YYNGEE. The CDR3 runs to 14 residues. The germline V and J ends were trimmed by 3 bases and 0 bases, with 7 bases remaining between them. Here the CDR3 DNA reads TGTGCCAGCAGCGCGAGCAACTCTGGAAACACCATATATTTT. Amino acids: CASSASNSGNTIYF.

This clonotype occurred many times. The CDR3 loop is CASRATRGSPETQYF. The DNA of the CDR3 is TGTGCCAGCAGAGCCACCAGGGGCTCTCCCGAGACCCAGTACTTC. The rearrangement joins TRBV2 to TRBJ2-5; perhaps TRBD1 as D (6 bases). Trimming cost V 6 bases and J 5 bases, with 19 bases left between them. CDR3 length: 15 residues. Germline V gene data show CDR1 as SNHLY and CDR2 as FYNNEI.

The chain is built from TRBV29-1 and TRBJ1-1, with D possibly being TRBD1 (5 bases). Per the germline V gene, CDR1 is SQVTM and CDR2 is ANQGSEA. The CDR3 has 13 residues. Trimming removed 2 bases at V and 4 bases at J, with 11 bases between. CDR3 loop: CSVEQGISTEAFF. CDR3 nucleotide sequence: TGCAGCGTTGAACAGGGTATTAGCACTGAAGCTTTCTTT.

V is TRBV25-1 and J is TRBJ2-7, with 8 bases aligning to TRBD1. The CDR3 is made up of 15 amino acids. Germline CDR1 MGHDK, CDR2 SYGVNS. The trim removed 8 bases at V and 3 bases at J, leaving 12 bases unmatched. The CDR3 DNA reads as TGTGCCAGCGGTGGGCGGGACAGGACCCTCTACGAGCAGTACTTC. Translated, it gives CASGGRDRTLYEQYF.

Notes on this clonotype: One end of the junction is discordant with germline, which a read error may explain. This chain joins TRBV2 and TRBJ1-4; a weak D match, TRBD1 (5 bases). In germline, CDR1 is SNHLY, CDR2 FYNNEI. The length of the CDR3 is 14 residues. CDR3: CASTRGAYPGKLLF. CDR3 coding DNA: TGTGCCAGCACCCGGGGCGCCTATCCGGGAAAACTGCTTTTT. Full variable domain (remainder filled in from reference TRBV2 and TRBJ1-4): EPEVTQTPSHQVTQMGQEVILRCVPISNHLYFYWYRQILGQKVEFLVSFYNNEISEKSEIFDDQFSVERPDGSNFTLKIRSTKLEDSAMYFCASTRGAYPGKLLFGSGTQLSVL.

This clonotype was detected only a few times. The chain employs TRBV4-2 and TRBJ1-6, with D possibly being TRBD1 (6 bases). Germline V gives CDR1 LGHNA, CDR2 YNFKEQ. The ends were cut back, 0 bases at V and 7 bases at J, with 10 bases in the middle. The CDR3 totals 15 residues. The CDR3 loop reads CASSQDTGSNSPLHF. The CDR3 nucleotides are TGTGCCAGCAGCCAAGATACAGGGTCAAATTCACCCCTCCACTTT.

This clonotype has ten or more counts. This chain connects TRBV7-8 to TRBJ2-5; D may be TRBD1 or TRBD2 (5 bases each). Germline V lookup: CDR1 SGHVS, CDR2 FQNEAQ. This CDR3 spans 16 amino acids. Trimming removed 2 bases at V and 1 base at J, with 14 bases between. CDR3 DNA: TGTGCCAGCAGCTTAAACCGGGACCGAGTCCAAGAGACCCAGTACTTC. Its translation: CASSLNRDRVQETQYF.

This clonotype was seen at least ten times. The chain recombines TRBV29-1 with TRBJ1-2; D remains unclear. Germline CDR1 SQVTM, CDR2 ANQGSEA. V lost 0 bases and J lost 9, with 8 bases in between. This CDR3 is 11 amino acids long. CDR3 sequence reads: CSVEDLGSYTF. The CDR3 nucleotides are TGCAGCGTTGAAGATCTTGGAAGCTACACCTTC.

In nucleotides, the CDR3 is TGTGCCTGGAGTGTAGAACAGTTACAAGAGACCCAGTACTTC. It is translated as CAWSVEQLQETQYF. This sequence joins TRBV30 and TRBJ2-5; D not resolved. In germline, CDR1 is GTSNPN, CDR2 SVGIG (reference sequence). Between the trimmed V and J ends, which lost 0 bases and 2 bases, there was a span of 10 bases. This CDR3 spans 14 amino acids.

The chain has TRBV29-1 and TRBJ2-6; the D is unclear. Germline assignment: CDR1 SQVTM and CDR2 ANQGSEA. V was pared by 8 bases and J by 0 bases, with 5 bases between. This CDR3 comprises 12 residues. CDR3: CSLNSGANVLTF. The CDR3 coding sequence is TGCAGCTTAAACTCTGGGGCCAACGTCCTGACTTTC.

This clonotype was found many times. This chain connects TRBV19 to TRBJ1-2; weak D call: TRBD1 (6 bases). Looked up from germline, CDR1 is LNHDA and CDR2 is SQIVND (reference sequence). The germline V and J ends were trimmed by 5 bases and 3 bases, with 10 bases remaining between them. The CDR3 is 13 residues long. The CDR3 protein is CASSDRKDYGYTF. In nucleotides, the CDR3 is TGTGCCAGTAGTGACAGGAAGGACTATGGCTACACCTTC. Full variable domain (missing parts from reference TRBV19 and TRBJ1-2): DGGITQSPKYLFRKEGQNVTLSCEQNLNHDAMYWYRQDPGQGLRLIYYSQIVNDFQKGDIAEGYSVSREKKESFPLTVTSAQKNPTAFYLCASSDRKDYGYTFGSGTRLTVV.

In this sample, this clonotype turned up many times. V is TRBV6-5 and J is TRBJ1-4, with D tentatively TRBD1 (5 bases). The CDR3 spans 13 residues. CDR1 and CDR2 (germline): MNHEY, SVGAGI. V gave up 8 bases and J gave up 5 bases, with 12 bases separating them. In nucleotides, the CDR3 is TGTGCCAGCCGCGGGGCCTTGAATGAAAAACTGTTTTTT. This gives the protein CASRGALNEKLFF.

This clonotype was seen a few times. The chain employs TRBV19 and TRBJ1-4; the D is unclear. The CDR3 totals 15 residues. Trimming cost V 7 bases and J 0 bases, with 12 bases left between them. CDR1 and CDR2 (germline): LNHDA, SQIVND (reference sequence). Here the CDR3 reads CASKRGGATNEKLFF. CDR3 DNA sequence: TGTGCCAGTAAACGAGGCGGGGCAACTAATGAAAAACTGTTTTTT.